The 20 T cell receptor beta chains below were found in one sample sequenced in a study of PD-1 blockade in classical Hodgkin lymphoma. The assay was immunoSEQ multiplex PCR, and TCRdb's table has in-frame clones only and misses some. The data contain over 25,000 clones, around four fifths of them singletons. In every patient, relapse followed autologous stem cell transplantation, while exposure to brentuximab vedotin differed. The sample was peripheral blood mononuclear cells (PBMCs), taken before the second cycle of nivolumab. Every receptor here comes from a human donor with classical Hodgkin lymphoma.

The V gene is TRBV2, the J gene TRBJ1-2, with no clear D. V lost 7 bases to trimming and J lost 5 bases, with 8 bases between them. CDR3 size: 11 residues. Germline V gene sequence: CDR1 SNHLY, CDR2 FYNNEI. DNA for the CDR3: TGTGCCAGCACGGCAGGTTATGGCTACACCTTC. This sequence encodes CASTAGYGYTF. The variable domain in full, with the rest retrieved from reference TRBV2 and TRBJ1-2, is EPEVTQTPSHQVTQMGQEVILRCVPISNHLYFYWYRQILGQKVEFLVSFYNNEISEKSEIFDDQFSVERPDGSNFTLKIRSTKLEDSAMYFCASTAGYGYTFGSGTRLTVV.

V usage is TRBV2 and J usage is TRBJ1-6, with a tentative D call TRBD1 (5 bases). Germline CDR1 SNHLY, CDR2 FYNNEI. The CDR3 is 15 amino acids. V was cut by 9 bases and J by 8 bases, with 20 bases left in between. The CDR3 DNA reads TGTGCCAGAAAAAAAGGAGAGGGGAATTATTCACCCCTCCACTTT. Translated, it gives CARKKGEGNYSPLHF.

The CDR3 DNA reads TGCGCCAGCAGCTTGGTGGGTACAGGGCCAGAGACCCAGTACTTC. Residues: CASSLVGTGPETQYF. The rearrangement uses TRBV5-1 and TRBJ2-5; tentative D call: TRBD1 (6 bases). The CDR3 spans 15 residues. Trimming pared 0 bases from V and 4 bases from J, leaving 13 bases between. From germline, CDR1 is SGHRS and CDR2 YFSETQ.

This clone occurred once. The chain carries TRBV2 and TRBJ1-4; no clear D gene. The CDR3 loop spans 14 amino acids. Germline V gene lookup returns CDR1 SNHLY and CDR2 FYNNEI. V was clipped by 2 bases and J by 4 bases, with 8 bases between them. The chain's CDR3 is CASSERQLNEKLFF. CDR3 nucleotide sequence: TGTGCCAGCAGTGAAAGGCAGCTTAATGAAAAACTGTTTTTT. The entire variable domain, with the rest obtained from reference TRBV2 and TRBJ1-4, is as follows: EPEVTQTPSHQVTQMGQEVILRCVPISNHLYFYWYRQILGQKVEFLVSFYNNEISEKSEIFDDQFSVERPDGSNFTLKIRSTKLEDSAMYFCASSERQLNEKLFFGSGTQLSVL.

The V call is TRBV5-1, the J call TRBJ2-4; D call uncertain. Germline CDR1 and CDR2: SGHRS and YFSETQ. This CDR3 is 14 amino acids long. Between the trimmed V and J ends, which lost 6 bases and 5 bases, there was a span of 15 bases. This chain's CDR3 is CASKVFPAQNIQYF. CDR3 sequence (DNA): TGCGCCAGCAAAGTGTTTCCTGCCCAAAACATTCAGTACTTC.

The chain joins TRBV27 to TRBJ2-6; 8 bases fit TRBD1. The CDR3 runs to 16 residues. V was clipped by 9 bases and J by 0 bases; unmatched bases: 7. Germline loops: CDR1 MNHEY, CDR2 SMNVEV (reference sequence). CDR3 in amino acids: CASMDRVRSGANVLTF. The CDR3 DNA sequence: TGTGCCAGTATGGACAGGGTCCGCTCTGGGGCCAACGTCCTGACTTTC.

The chain carries TRBV6-5 and TRBJ1-5, with 11 bases lining up with TRBD1. There are 14 residues in the CDR3. The V and J ends lost 6 bases and 9 bases, in that order; junction bases with no gene match: 7. CDR1 and CDR2 (germline): MNHEY, SVGAGI. CDR3 amino acids: CASRGTGGASPQHF. The CDR3, as DNA: TGTGCCAGCAGGGGGACAGGGGGAGCATCGCCCCAGCATTTT.

The chain recombines TRBV7-9 with TRBJ2-2, with D unclear. The CDR3 consists of 13 residues. Trimming left V 3 bases short and J 4 bases short, with 6 bases between. The germline CDR1 and CDR2 sequences are SEHNR and FQNEAQ (reference sequence). The CDR3 here is CASSFAATGELFF. CDR3 DNA: TGTGCCAGCAGCTTTGCAGCCACCGGGGAGCTGTTTTTT.

The chain employs TRBV18 and TRBJ1-4, with 8 bases lining up with TRBD1. CDR3 length: 16 amino acids. Per the germline V gene, CDR1 is KGHSH and CDR2 is LQKENI. V shed 6 bases and J 5 bases; nucleotides not matched to a gene: 11. The CDR3 protein is CASSRGAGTGNEKLFF. DNA of the CDR3: TGTGCCAGCTCGCGCGGGGCAGGGACAGGAAATGAAAAACTGTTTTTT.

This clone appeared a single time. V and J are TRBV4-2 and TRBJ2-7; 8 positions match TRBD1. The CDR3 has 15 amino acids. The junction had 13 bases not matched to a gene; V was cut back by 4 bases and J by 8 bases. CDR1 LGHNA and CDR2 YNFKEQ come from the germline V gene. The chain's CDR3 is CASSPSTGERWKQYF. The CDR3 DNA reads TGTGCCAGCAGCCCCTCGACAGGGGAGAGGTGGAAGCAGTACTTC.

V gene TRBV7-2 combines with J gene TRBJ1-3; the match to TRBD1 covers 9 bases. The trim removed 2 bases at V and 4 bases at J, leaving 9 bases unmatched. Germline CDR1 is SGHTA and CDR2 is FQGNSA. The CDR3 is 17 residues long. CDR3 loop: CASSLSFGTGYGNTIYF. The CDR3 DNA is TGTGCCAGCAGCTTATCGTTTGGGACAGGGTACGGAAACACCATATATTTT.

The CDR3 region has the DNA TGTGCCAGCAGCGCTTTGATCAAAGGTTACAGTCGGGCCAACGTCCTGACTTTC. It codes for CASSALIKGYSRANVLTF. V usage is TRBV4-2 and J usage is TRBJ2-6; D call uncertain. Deletions cut 5 bases from V and 5 bases from J, with 22 bases between. The CDR3 has 18 residues. Germline CDR1 LGHNA, CDR2 YNFKEQ.

This chain uses TRBV6-6 with TRBJ1-2; D gene unclear. The length of the CDR3 is 13 residues. The V gene lost 7 bases and the J gene lost 7 bases, with 16 bases spanning the gap. Per germline, CDR1 MNHNY and CDR2 SVGAGI (reference sequence). The CDR3 DNA sequence: TGTGCCAGCACGGACGCATCCCGCGGTGGCTACACCTTC. Translated: CASTDASRGGYTF.

The chain is built from TRBV2 and TRBJ1-4; D is undetermined. The V end was cut by 5 bases, the J end by 7 bases, with 14 bases between. The CDR3 spans 14 residues. Germline CDR1 and CDR2: SNHLY and FYNNEI. In DNA, the CDR3 is TGTGCCAGCAGTAAACCGCCTGAGGGTGAAAAACTGTTTTTT. Translation gives CASSKPPEGEKLFF. Variable domain in full (rest from reference TRBV2 and TRBJ1-4): EPEVTQTPSHQVTQMGQEVILRCVPISNHLYFYWYRQILGQKVEFLVSFYNNEISEKSEIFDDQFSVERPDGSNFTLKIRSTKLEDSAMYFCASSKPPEGEKLFFGSGTQLSVL.

This clone was seen once. The chain couples TRBV5-1 to TRBJ1-4; 10 bases are shared with TRBD1. This CDR3 comprises 14 residues. Trimming took 6 bases from V and 6 from J; bases not matched to a gene: 5. Germline V gene sequence: CDR1 SGHRS, CDR2 YFSETQ. CDR3 in amino acids: CASTVGTGDEKLFF. The CDR3 DNA follows: TGCGCCAGCACTGTAGGGACAGGGGATGAAAAACTGTTTTTT.

The chain combines TRBV2 with TRBJ2-2, with D perhaps assigned TRBD1 or TRBD2 (5 bases each). Germline V lookup: CDR1 SNHLY, CDR2 FYNNEI. Trimming left V 5 bases short and J 6 bases short, with 10 bases between. CDR3 length: 13 residues. The CDR3 loop is CASSPEGSGELFF. CDR3 DNA: TGTGCCAGCAGTCCTGAGGGGTCCGGGGAGCTGTTTTTT.

The chain recombines TRBV5-1 with TRBJ2-1, with 11 bases aligning to TRBD1. Trimming at V came to 0 bases and at J to 7 bases, leaving 6 bases not matched to a gene. This CDR3 is built from 16 residues. The germline CDR1 and CDR2 sequences are SGHRS and YFSETQ. Here the CDR3 reads CASSLGTGTGGNEQFF. In DNA form, the CDR3 reads TGCGCCAGCAGCTTGGGGACCGGGACAGGGGGGAATGAGCAGTTCTTC.

This clone was detected only a few times. CDR3 DNA: TGTGCCAGCAGTCGCCTTGGCGGAGACTATGGCTACACCTTC. Encoded protein: CASSRLGGDYGYTF. The genes are TRBV6-5 and TRBJ1-2; no definite D call. Germline values: CDR1 MNHEY, CDR2 SVGAGI. V gave up 5 bases and J gave up 3 bases, with 13 bases separating them. This CDR3 region has 14 residues.

The chain couples TRBV7-7 to TRBJ2-3; D is possibly TRBD2 (7 bases). From germline, CDR1 is SSHAT and CDR2 FNYEAQ (reference sequence). The CDR3 loop spans 15 amino acids. CDR3 nucleotide sequence: TGTGCTAGCGCCTTAGGCGGGGGCAGCACAGATACGCAGTATTTT. This encodes CASALGGGSTDTQYF.

V usage is TRBV4-2 and J usage is TRBJ2-1; 12 bases align to TRBD2. The V gene's germline CDR1 is LGHNA and CDR2 YNFKEQ. Trimming cost V 3 bases and J 4 bases; bases outside gene matches: 7. The CDR3 is made up of 17 amino acids. The CDR3 spells CASSQGLAGGTYNEQFF. DNA for the CDR3: TGTGCCAGCAGCCAGGGCCTAGCGGGGGGGACTTACAATGAGCAGTTCTTC.